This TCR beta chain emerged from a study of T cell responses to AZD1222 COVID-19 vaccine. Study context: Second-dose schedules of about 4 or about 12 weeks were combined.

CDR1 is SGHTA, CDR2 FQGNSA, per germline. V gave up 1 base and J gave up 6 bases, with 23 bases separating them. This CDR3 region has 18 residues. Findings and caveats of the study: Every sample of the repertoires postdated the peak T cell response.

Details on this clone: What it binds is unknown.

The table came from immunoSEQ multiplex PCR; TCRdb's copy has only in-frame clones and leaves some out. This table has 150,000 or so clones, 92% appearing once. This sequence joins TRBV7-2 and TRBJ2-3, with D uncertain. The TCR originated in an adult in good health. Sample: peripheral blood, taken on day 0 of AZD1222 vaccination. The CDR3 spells CASSLVRRIAGRPDTQYF. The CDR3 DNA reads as TGTGCCAGCAGCTTAGTTAGGAGAATCGCAGGCCGCCCGGATACGCAGTATTTT.